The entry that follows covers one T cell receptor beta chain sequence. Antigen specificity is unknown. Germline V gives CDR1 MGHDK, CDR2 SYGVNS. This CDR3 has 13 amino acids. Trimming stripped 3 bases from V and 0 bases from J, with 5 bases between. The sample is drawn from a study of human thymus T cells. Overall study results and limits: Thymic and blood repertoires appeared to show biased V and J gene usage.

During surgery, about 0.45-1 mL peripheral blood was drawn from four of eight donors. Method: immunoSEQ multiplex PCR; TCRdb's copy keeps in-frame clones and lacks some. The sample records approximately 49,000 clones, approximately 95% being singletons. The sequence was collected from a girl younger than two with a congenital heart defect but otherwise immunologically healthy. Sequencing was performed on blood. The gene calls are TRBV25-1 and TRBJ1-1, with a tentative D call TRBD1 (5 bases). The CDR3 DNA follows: TGTGCCAGCAGTGACAGGGTGAACACTGAAGCTTTCTTT. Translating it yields CASSDRVNTEAFF.